This T cell receptor (beta chain) derives from a study of control samples from healthy donors and cancer patients. V was clipped by 6 bases and J by 4 bases, with 15 bases between them. Germline assignment: CDR1 KGHSH and CDR2 LQKENI. The CDR3 has 14 residues. Only in-frame clones appear in the TCRdb table, and some are missing; sequencing was by immunoSEQ multiplex PCR. The table lists around 30,000 clones, roughly 94% of them singletons, with about 7% in the top ten. This sequence was found in a man in his sixties in good health. The sample comprised blood. This sequence joins TRBV18 and TRBJ2-5; no definite D call. CDR3 in DNA: TGTGCCAGCTCTCCCCGATCGGGTCGAGAGACCCAGTACTTC. Amino acids: CASSPRSGRETQYF.